The rows below give T cell receptor beta chains drawn from one sample of a study of T cell responses to AZD1222 COVID-19 vaccine. Clones were read by immunoSEQ multiplex PCR, and TCRdb kept only the in-frame ones, dropping some. The sample has 100,000 to 150,000 clones, 80% to 90% seen once. Sequenced here: peripheral blood, sampled on day 0 of AZD1222 vaccination. Every receptor here comes from an adult in good health. CDR3s include the opening cysteine and the closing phenylalanine or tryptophan. D genes are given only for firm matches.

j_call d_call v_call cdr3_aa cdr3_nt
TRBJ2-1 . TRBV28 CASSPQRHEQFF TGTGCCAGCAGCCCACAGAGACATGAGCAGTTCTTC
TRBJ2-1 . TRBV19 CASSTSSYNEQFF TGTGCCAGTAGCACGAGCTCCTACAATGAGCAGTTCTTC
TRBJ1-2 . TRBV30 CAWSVGGSGTYGYTF TGTGCCTGGAGTGTGGGGGGGTCCGGTACCTATGGCTACACCTTC
TRBJ2-2 TRBD2 TRBV4-2 CASSQLAGTTGELFF TGTGCCAGCAGCCAACTAGCGGGGACCACCGGGGAGCTGTTTTTT
TRBJ1-1 . TRBV19 CASSIDWGGTGTEAFF TGTGCCAGTAGTATAGATTGGGGGGGTACAGGTACTGAAGCTTTCTTT
TRBJ2-2 . TRBV7-2 CASSLQDTANTGELFF TGTGCCAGCAGCTTACAGGACACCGCGAACACCGGGGAGCTGTTTTTT
TRBJ2-3 TRBD2 TRBV5-8 CASSDPKREYGTDTQYF TGTGCCAGCAGCGATCCTAAGCGGGAGTACGGCACAGATACGCAGTATTTT
TRBJ1-2 TRBD1 TRBV6-4 CASSDGQGGGYTF TGTGCCAGCAGTGATGGACAGGGCGGGGGCTACACCTTC
TRBJ2-7 TRBD2 TRBV2 CASSEAPGTSTEQYF TGTGCCAGCAGTGAAGCGCCTGGGACTAGCACCGAGCAGTACTTC
TRBJ2-1 TRBD2 TRBV5-1 CASSLKLAGGNEQFF TGCGCCAGCAGCTTAAAGCTAGCGGGGGGCAATGAGCAGTTCTTC
TRBJ1-3 . TRBV29-1 CSVEAGNTIYF TGCAGCGTTGAAGCTGGAAACACCATATATTTT